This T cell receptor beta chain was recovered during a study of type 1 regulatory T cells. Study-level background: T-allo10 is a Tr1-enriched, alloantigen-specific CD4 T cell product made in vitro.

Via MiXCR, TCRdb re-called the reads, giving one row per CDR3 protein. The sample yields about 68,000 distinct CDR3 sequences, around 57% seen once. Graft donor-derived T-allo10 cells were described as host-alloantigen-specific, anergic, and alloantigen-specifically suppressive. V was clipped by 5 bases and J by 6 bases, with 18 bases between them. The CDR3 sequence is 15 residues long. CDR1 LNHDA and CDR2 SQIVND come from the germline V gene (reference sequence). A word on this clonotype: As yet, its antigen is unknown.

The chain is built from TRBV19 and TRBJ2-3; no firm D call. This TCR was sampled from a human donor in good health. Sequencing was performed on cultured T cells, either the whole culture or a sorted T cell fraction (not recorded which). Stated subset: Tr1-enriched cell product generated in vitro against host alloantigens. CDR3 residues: CASSSTGRLMDTQYF. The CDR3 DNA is TGTGCCAGTAGTTCTACTGGGCGCCTGATGGATACGCAGTATTTT.